Presented here are 14 T cell receptor beta chains from one specimen sequenced in a study of OX40 agonist ivuxolimab in advanced cancers. Libraries were made using the immunoSEQ multiplex PCR assay. TCRdb holds this immuneACCESS table with in-frame rearrangements only. Some clones are missing; in checked studies, unresolved V genes explain under half, and the rest has no known cause. The sample table shows more than 40,000 clones, and 91% are seen once. The top ten hold roughly 4.9% of the sample. Sequenced here: CD4+ or CD8+ T cells sorted from blood, sampled in a trial of the OX40 agonist ivuxolimab. The receptors originated from an adult with an advanced solid tumor such as melanoma, head and neck, liver or kidney cancer.

CDR3 loop: CASSHGLASIYEQYF. For the CDR3, the DNA is TGTGCCAGCAGCCATGGACTAGCGAGCATCTACGAGCAGTACTTC. The chain carries TRBV7-3 and TRBJ2-7, with 9 nucleotides matching TRBD2. Germline lookup yields CDR1 SGHTA and CDR2 FQGTGA. V lost 5 bases and J lost 3; bases outside the gene matches: 8. The CDR3 runs 15 residues.

The table lists this clone with a count of one. The chain recombines TRBV7-9 with TRBJ2-3; D tentatively reads TRBD1 or TRBD2 (5 bases each). Germline CDR1 SEHNR, CDR2 FQNEAQ (reference sequence). CDR3 length equals 16 residues. Deletions cut 5 bases from V and 4 bases from J, with 19 bases between. This CDR3 reads CASSGGPPKVADTQYF. CDR3 DNA sequence: TGTGCCAGCAGCGGGGGTCCACCAAAGGTAGCAGATACGCAGTATTTT. Full variable domain (missing parts from reference TRBV7-9 and TRBJ2-3): DTGVSQNPRHKITKRGQNVTFRCDPISEHNRLYWYRQTLGQGPEFLTYFQNEAQLEKSRLLSDRFSAERPKGSFSTLEIQRTEQGDSAMYLCASSGGPPKVADTQYFGPGTRLTVL.

The chain employs TRBV9 and TRBJ1-1; no firm D call. Trimming left V 0 bases short and J 4 bases short, with 7 bases between. Germline V gene lookup returns CDR1 SGDLS and CDR2 YYNGEE. CDR3 length: 13 amino acids. This chain's CDR3 is CASSVGAATEAFF. CDR3 nucleotides: TGTGCCAGCAGCGTAGGTGCGGCCACTGAAGCTTTCTTT.

The V and J genes are TRBV6-6 and TRBJ1-4; D unresolved. There are 14 residues in the CDR3. Germline V CDR1 and CDR2: MNHNY, SVGAGI (reference sequence). V was shortened by 4 bases and J by 5 bases, with 11 bases between the two germline ends. This CDR3 is CASSSYLGNEKLFF. The CDR3 DNA reads TGTGCCAGCAGTTCATATTTAGGGAATGAAAAACTGTTTTTT.

The chain has TRBV4-1 and TRBJ1-1; the D gene is possibly TRBD1 (6 bases). Per germline, CDR1 MGHRA and CDR2 YSYEKL. The CDR3 covers 14 residues. V dropped 4 bases and J dropped 1 base, with 10 bases sitting between them. CDR3 sequence reads: CASSLTGTNTEAFF. DNA of the CDR3: TGCGCCAGCAGCCTTACAGGGACGAACACTGAAGCTTTCTTT.

The V and J genes are TRBV6-4 and TRBJ1-4; no clear D gene. The CDR3 extends over 15 amino acids. Germline V gene sequence: CDR1 MRHNA, CDR2 SNTAGT. The ends were cut back, 10 bases at V and 2 bases at J, with 17 bases in the middle. For the CDR3, the DNA is TGTGCCACCCACGAGACCAGAGTTACTAATGAAAAACTGTTTTTT. This translates into CATHETRVTNEKLFF.

The V gene is TRBV6-5, the J gene TRBJ1-1; D remains unclear. Between the trimmed V and J ends, which lost 2 bases and 1 base, there was a span of 8 bases. Per the germline V gene, CDR1 is MNHEY and CDR2 is SVGAGI. The CDR3 totals 14 residues. CDR3 coding DNA: TGTGCCAGCAGTTACAGTGACCCGAACACTGAAGCTTTCTTT. It is translated as CASSYSDPNTEAFF.

The chain is built from TRBV27 and TRBJ1-2, with D uncertain. This CDR3 contains 13 residues. Germline V gene lookup returns CDR1 MNHEY and CDR2 SMNVEV (reference sequence). Trimming left V 3 bases short and J 5 bases short, with 10 bases between. CDR3 in amino acids: CASSFGRNYGYTF. In DNA form, the CDR3 reads TGTGCCAGCAGTTTTGGCAGGAATTATGGCTACACCTTC.

V usage is TRBV11-2 and J usage is TRBJ2-7, with D uncertain. The V gene's germline CDR1 is SGHAT and CDR2 FQNNGV. Trimming left V 2 bases short and J 1 base short, with 6 bases between. The CDR3 extends over 13 amino acids. The CDR3 DNA sequence: TGTGCCAGCAGCTTAAGTAGGTCCTACGAGCAGTACGTC. This sequence encodes CASSLSRSYEQYV.

The V gene is TRBV18, the J gene TRBJ2-3; possibly TRBD1 or TRBD2 for D (5 bases each). Germline-derived CDR1 and CDR2 are KGHSH and LQKENI. The CDR3 runs 15 residues. The ends were cut back, 6 bases at V and 1 base at J, with 14 bases in the middle. The CDR3 protein is CASSQVGDRTDTQYF. CDR3 nucleotide sequence: TGTGCCAGCTCTCAGGTGGGGGATCGCACAGATACGCAGTATTTT.

V gene TRBV15 combines with J gene TRBJ2-7; possibly TRBD1 or TRBD2 for D (6 bases each). The V and J ends lost 3 bases and 4 bases respectively, with 13 bases between them. The CDR3 runs to 14 residues. CDR1 is LNHNV, CDR2 YYDKDF, per germline (reference sequence). This CDR3 reads CATSRARGVYEQYV. Written as DNA, the CDR3 is TGTGCCACCAGCAGGGCTAGGGGGGTTTACGAGCAGTACGTC.

This clone was counted once. V is TRBV2 and J is TRBJ2-7; 7 nucleotides align to TRBD1. The CDR3 has 12 residues. Germline V gene sequence: CDR1 SNHLY, CDR2 FYNNEI. J lost 3 bases, V lost 4 bases, and 0 bases had no gene match. In DNA, the CDR3 is TGTGCCAGCAGTGGGGACAGCTACGAGCAGTACGTC. This gives the protein CASSGDSYEQYV.

The chain links TRBV27 to TRBJ1-5; tentatively, D is TRBD1 (6 bases). This CDR3 spans 13 amino acids. Germline values: CDR1 MNHEY, CDR2 SMNVEV (reference sequence). The V end lost 10 bases, the J end lost 1 base, and 11 bases lay between the germline ends. For the CDR3, the DNA is TGTGCCACCGGACAGATCAGCAATCAGCCCCAGCATTTT. Encoded protein: CATGQISNQPQHF.

V and J are TRBV7-6 and TRBJ2-1; 13 nucleotides match TRBD2. Germline CDR1 and CDR2: SGHVS and FNYEAQ. Unmatched junction bases numbered 4, after V lost 3 bases and J lost 8 bases. The CDR3 consists of 15 residues. CDR3 nucleotides: TGTGCCAGCAGCTTGGGGACTAGCGGGAAGTATGAGCAGTTCTTC. It encodes CASSLGTSGKYEQFF.